This T cell receptor (beta chain) was captured in a study of blood T cell repertoires in COVID-19. Study overall: Sites in the United States, Italy and Spain provided acute and convalescent COVID-19 samples.

Only a few counts were recorded for this clone. Per the original data handling: Amplification from reference gene primers served as the basis for estimated nucleated cell counts. TCRdb's copy holds only in-frame clones and misses some; the assay was immunoSEQ multiplex PCR. The V and J calls and clone size are taken from that table; D and trimming were inferred from the DNA. Here the sample spans roughly 250,000 clones, roughly 88% being singletons. The Seattle site enrolled patients during active infection and followed them longitudinally. The V and J ends lost 4 bases and 5 bases respectively, with 12 bases between them. This CDR3 comprises 13 residues. The germline V gene has CDR1 SGHRS and CDR2 YFSETQ.

The sequencing input was peripheral blood. This rearrangement joins TRBV5-1 to TRBJ1-2; no firm D call. This sequence was found in a human donor with COVID-19, enrolled during active disease. The donor label of this sample is uncertain. CDR3 loop: CASSPVRDYGYTF. Here the CDR3 DNA reads TGCGCCAGCAGCCCTGTCCGGGATTATGGCTACACCTTC.